These 23 T cell receptor beta chains share one sample of origin, sequenced in a study of shared clonotypes between healthy human individuals (TCRdb year 2020). Libraries were made using the immunoSEQ multiplex PCR assay. TCRdb provides this immuneACCESS table in a form limited to in-frame rearrangements. Some clones are lacking; in checked studies, under half of them reflect an unresolved V gene, and why the rest are absent is not known. The sample yields tens of thousands of clones; about 61% were counted once. The biggest ten clones account for approximately 56% of the sample. Source material: memory CD8+ T cells sorted from blood. The cell subset or site label corresponds to: CD45RO+ cells pooled with CCR7-negative TemRA cells. These receptors were taken from a man under 40 in good health.

This clone appeared once. The chain has TRBV6-4 and TRBJ2-6; D gene ambiguous. Trimming stripped 3 bases from V and 1 base from J, with 10 bases between. This CDR3 has 16 residues. Germline V gene sequence: CDR1 MRHNA, CDR2 SNTAGT. The CDR3 coding sequence is TGTGCCAGCAGTGATTCCCTCAAGTCTGGGGCCAACGTCCTGACTTTC. Encoded protein: CASSDSLKSGANVLTF.

The rearrangement uses TRBV5-6 and TRBJ1-4; D gene ambiguous. The V and J ends lost 5 bases and 8 bases respectively, with 16 bases between them. Germline values: CDR1 SGHDT, CDR2 YYEEEE. There are 14 residues in the CDR3. The DNA for the CDR3 is TGTGCCAGCAGTTACGGCATACTAGGAGAAAAACTGTTTTTT. Translation: CASSYGILGEKLFF. Full variable domain (rest looked up from reference TRBV5-6 and TRBJ1-4): DAGVTQSPTHLIKTRGQQVTLRCSPKSGHDTVSWYQQALGQGPQFIFQYYEEEERQRGNFPDRFSGHQFPNYSSELNVNALLLGDSALYLCASSYGILGEKLFFGSGTQLSVL.

On this clone: It differs at one base from a far larger clone, so likely a read error. This rearrangement joins TRBV6-5 to TRBJ2-7; 8 positions match TRBD2. This CDR3 region has 14 residues. The V and J ends lost 6 bases and 5 bases, in that order; junction bases with no gene match: 9. Germline V lookup: CDR1 MNHEY, CDR2 SVGAGI. The CDR3 spells CASSPGLENHEQYF. Here the CDR3 DNA reads TGTGCCAGCAGCCCGGGACTAGAGAACCACGAGCAGTACTTC.

The CDR3 sequence is CASSRAPSGRAVYNEQFF. DNA for the CDR3: TGTGCCAGTAGTAGAGCGCCTAGCGGGAGGGCCGTCTACAATGAGCAGTTCTTC. The rearrangement links TRBV19 to TRBJ2-1; 12 nucleotides line up with TRBD2. Germline loops: CDR1 LNHDA, CDR2 SQIVND (reference sequence). V shed 4 bases and J 3 bases; nucleotides not matched to a gene: 10. The CDR3 runs 18 residues.

The V and J genes are TRBV6-1 and TRBJ2-7; TRBD2 matches 9 bases. The germline gives CDR1 MNHNS, CDR2 SASEGT. The CDR3 is made up of 15 amino acids. Trimming took 5 bases from V and 3 from J; bases not matched to a gene: 8. DNA for the CDR3: TGTGCCAGCAGTATGACTAGCGGCCTAGGCTACGAGCAGTACTTC. It encodes CASSMTSGLGYEQYF.

The chain recombines TRBV6-6 with TRBJ1-1; D is ambiguous. Germline V gene lookup returns CDR1 MNHNY and CDR2 SVGAGI (reference sequence). The CDR3 is 13 residues long. Trimming pared 10 bases from V and 7 bases from J, leaving 19 bases between. CDR3 sequence reads: CAITRLPEGEAFF. The CDR3 DNA sequence: TGTGCCATCACACGCCTACCGGAGGGTGAAGCTTTCTTT.

The rearrangement uses TRBV19 and TRBJ2-1; 7 nucleotides line up with TRBD2. Germline CDR1 is LNHDA and CDR2 is SQIVND (reference sequence). V lost 0 bases, J lost 0 bases, and 2 bases stayed unmatched. CDR3 length: 16 amino acids. The CDR3 DNA reads TGTGCCAGTAGTATAGACGGCGGGAGCTCCTACAATGAGCAGTTCTTC. Translating it yields CASSIDGGSSYNEQFF.

This chain joins TRBV4-1 and TRBJ1-3; D uncertain. The length of the CDR3 is 16 residues. The germline V gene has CDR1 MGHRA and CDR2 YSYEKL. V lost 0 bases to trimming and J lost 0 bases, with 9 bases between them. The CDR3 bases are TGCGCCAGCAGCCAAGATGGGGAAAGCTCTGGAAACACCATATATTTT. It is translated as CASSQDGESSGNTIYF.

This clone was detected only once. The chain couples TRBV27 to TRBJ1-1, with TRBD1 matching 7 bases. This CDR3 is built from 13 residues. V dropped 1 base and J dropped 6; count of bases not matched to a gene: 2. Germline V lookup: CDR1 MNHEY, CDR2 SMNVEV (reference sequence). The chain's CDR3 is CASSLYRGSEAFF. Here the CDR3 DNA reads TGTGCCAGCAGTTTATACAGGGGATCTGAAGCTTTCTTT.

The genes are TRBV4-1 and TRBJ2-7; TRBD2 agrees at 9 bases. CDR3 length: 15 residues. The germline V gene encodes CDR1 MGHRA and CDR2 YSYEKL. V was pared by 1 base and J by 4 bases, with 5 bases of the junction left unmatched. CDR3 bases: TGCGCCAGCAGCCAAGTTTCGACTAGCGGTTACGAGCAGTACTTC. This translates into CASSQVSTSGYEQYF.

This clone has only a few counts. The chain is built from TRBV7-9 and TRBJ2-7, with D possibly TRBD1 on 5 matching bases. The germline V gene has CDR1 SEHNR and CDR2 FQNEAQ (reference sequence). V lost 3 bases and J lost 5, with 11 bases in between. This CDR3 has 13 residues. The CDR3 DNA is TGTGCCAGCAGCTTTCAGGGTGCCGACGAGCAGTACTTC. As protein: CASSFQGADEQYF. The whole variable domain, filled in from reference TRBV7-9 and TRBJ2-7, reads DTGVSQNPRHKITKRGQNVTFRCDPISEHNRLYWYRQTLGQGPEFLTYFQNEAQLEKSRLLSDRFSAERPKGSFSTLEIQRTEQGDSAMYLCASSFQGADEQYFGPGTRLTVT.

DNA for the CDR3: TGCGCCAGCAGCCAAGAACAGGGGTATCATCACTACGAGCAGTACTTC. This sequence encodes CASSQEQGYHHYEQYF. The V call is TRBV4-3, the J call TRBJ2-7; TRBD1 matches at 7 bases. In germline, CDR1 is LGHNA, CDR2 YSLEER. Trimming took 0 bases from V and 3 from J; bases not matched to a gene: 8. The CDR3 is 16 amino acids.

V and J are TRBV7-2 and TRBJ2-5, with a possible D match to TRBD2 (6 bases). V dropped 1 base and J dropped 5 bases, with 11 bases sitting between them. CDR1 and CDR2 from the germline V gene are SGHTA and FQGNSA. The CDR3 sequence is 14 residues long. The CDR3 spells CASSLVGGYETQYF. CDR3 DNA sequence: TGTGCCAGCAGCTTAGTCGGGGGTTATGAGACCCAGTACTTC.

The V call is TRBV6-1, the J call TRBJ2-7, with TRBD1 identical over 9 bases. V shed 6 bases and J 3 bases; nucleotides not matched to a gene: 6. The germline CDR1 and CDR2 sequences are MNHNS and SASEGT. The CDR3 is 14 amino acids. Written as DNA, the CDR3 is TGTGCCAGCAGCTGGGACAGGGTAAGCTACGAGCAGTACTTC. Protein sequence: CASSWDRVSYEQYF.

V usage is TRBV27 and J usage is TRBJ1-5; the D is unclear. The CDR3 consists of 13 residues. Per germline, CDR1 MNHEY and CDR2 SMNVEV (reference sequence). Deletions cut 2 bases from V and 4 bases from J, with 6 bases between. The CDR3 nucleotides are TGTGCCAGCAGTTTAATGAGGAATCAGCCCCAGCATTTT. This translates into CASSLMRNQPQHF.

This clone was seen at least ten times. The chain couples TRBV4-1 to TRBJ2-7; D possibly matches TRBD1 or TRBD2 (5 bases each). The CDR3 runs to 16 residues. Trimming took 4 bases from V and 0 from J, leaving 16 bases between them. Germline V CDR1 and CDR2: MGHRA, YSYEKL. This CDR3 reads CASSLAGAGSSYEQYF. CDR3 DNA: TGCGCCAGCAGCCTAGCCGGGGCAGGGAGCTCCTACGAGCAGTACTTC.

The chain employs TRBV25-1 and TRBJ2-7; 10 bases agree with TRBD2. CDR1 and CDR2 (germline): MGHDK, SYGVNS. The CDR3 has 15 amino acids. The V segment lost 6 bases and the J segment 2 bases; nucleotides outside the gene matches: 7. CDR3 loop: CASSRGLASTYEQYF. CDR3 coding DNA: TGTGCCAGCAGCCGGGGACTAGCGTCAACCTACGAGCAGTACTTC.

The CDR3 DNA is TGTGCCAGCAGCCTCACCTCGGCGGGGGAAAAACTGTTTTTT. Translating gives CASSLTSAGEKLFF. The V call is TRBV9, the J call TRBJ1-4; D is unresolved. The CDR3 is 14 amino acids. V lost 4 bases and J 8 bases, leaving 15 bases between the germline ends. Looked up from germline, CDR1 is SGDLS and CDR2 is YYNGEE.

The chain uses TRBV5-4 and TRBJ2-2; D remains ambiguous. Germline loops: CDR1 SGHNT, CDR2 YYREEE (reference sequence). V was shortened by 8 bases and J by 6 bases, with 8 bases between the two germline ends. CDR3 length: 11 residues. The CDR3 DNA reads TGTGCCAGTAGTAAGGCCGGGGAGCTGTTTTTT. Its protein product is CASSKAGELFF. The full variable domain, completed using reference TRBV5-4 and TRBJ2-2, is ETGVTQSPTHLIKTRGQQVTLRCSSQSGHNTVSWYQQALGQGPQFIFQYYREEENGRGNFPPRFSGLQFPNYSSELNVNALELDDSALYLCASSKAGELFFGEGSRLTVL.

The CDR3 here is CASSLGLTKNTGELFF. The CDR3 region has the DNA TGCGCCAGCAGCTTGGGACTAACTAAAAACACCGGGGAGCTGTTTTTT. The chain has TRBV5-1 and TRBJ2-2; maybe TRBD2 (5 bases). V lost 0 bases and J lost 2, with 11 bases in between. The CDR3 covers 16 residues. Per germline, CDR1 SGHRS and CDR2 YFSETQ.

DNA for the CDR3: TGCGCCAGCAGCCAGTTCGGACACTTCACAGATACGCAGTATTTT. This translates into CASSQFGHFTDTQYF. The gene calls are TRBV4-1 and TRBJ2-3, with a possible D match to TRBD1 (5 bases). This CDR3 has 15 residues. Germline values: CDR1 MGHRA, CDR2 YSYEKL. V lost 3 bases and J lost 2, with 12 bases in between.

This chain joins TRBV7-6 and TRBJ2-3; D is uncertain. Between the trimmed V and J ends, which lost 5 bases and 4 bases, there was a span of 13 bases. From germline, CDR1 is SGHVS and CDR2 FNYEAQ. This CDR3 has 14 residues. The CDR3 reads CASSRFMVSDTQYF. CDR3 sequence (DNA): TGTGCCAGCAGCCGCTTCATGGTGTCAGATACGCAGTATTTT.

The count of this clone is one. The rearrangement joins TRBV5-1 to TRBJ1-1; no reliable D call. Per the germline V gene, CDR1 is SGHRS and CDR2 is YFSETQ. This CDR3 spans 13 amino acids. Trimming stripped 4 bases from V and 1 base from J, with 8 bases between. CDR3 loop: CASSLTENTEAFF. The DNA of the CDR3 is TGCGCCAGCAGCCTCACCGAGAACACTGAAGCTTTCTTT.